The rows below give T cell receptor beta chains drawn from one sample of a study of shared clonotypes between healthy human individuals. Only in-frame clones appear in the TCRdb table, and some are missing; sequencing was by immunoSEQ multiplex PCR. This table has approximately 590,000 clones, nearly 97% appearing once. The specimen was naive CD8+ T cells sorted from blood. The receptor set was obtained from a woman aged 25 to 39 in good health. CDR3s include the opening cysteine and the closing phenylalanine or tryptophan. A D gene is named only where the DNA matches it firmly. Some rows mark clone size as missing; the rest say once, few, many or name a class of expanded clone.

j_call d_call v_call clone_size cdr3_nt cdr3_aa
TRBJ2-2 TRBD2 TRBV6-1 - TGTGCCAGCAGTGAACTAGCGGGAGGCACCGGGGAGCTGTTTTTT CASSELAGGTGELFF
TRBJ2-7 - TRBV11-2 - TGTGCCAGCAGCCATGTACCAGGACTGCACTTC CASSHVPGLHF
TRBJ2-3 - TRBV19 - TGTGCCAGTAGTATACCCGGGAGCCGACCAGATACGCAGTATTTT CASSIPGSRPDTQYF
TRBJ2-7 - TRBV28 - TGTGCCACCTCACCGGGTGTCGCCTTAGGGTACGAGCAGTACTTC CATSPGVALGYEQYF
TRBJ2-2 - TRBV29-1 - TGCAGCGTTGAAGAAGGCTTGGGGGAGCATACCGGGGAGCTGTTTTTT CSVEEGLGEHTGELFF
TRBJ1-5 TRBD1 TRBV6-4 - TGTGCCAGCATCGGACTGTACGACGGGACAGGGGGCAATCAGCCCCAGCATTTT CASIGLYDGTGGNQPQHF
TRBJ2-1 TRBD1 TRBV12-5 once TGTGCTAGTGGCAAGGACAGGGGGCGATACAATGAGCAGTTCTTC CASGKDRGRYNEQFF
TRBJ2-7 - TRBV6-5 - TGTGCCAGCAGTTACTCGTCCCCCGGGGGCGAGCAGTACTTC CASSYSSPGGEQYF
TRBJ2-1 - TRBV4-1 - TGCGCCAGCAGCCAAGTCGGAGAAAGCTCCTACAATGAGCAGTTCTTC CASSQVGESSYNEQFF
TRBJ2-1 TRBD2 TRBV29-1 - TGCAGCGTTGAATTGACTAGCGGGAGGGTAAATGAGCAGTTCTTC CSVELTSGRVNEQFF
TRBJ2-7 TRBD1 TRBV2 - TGTGCCAGCGGCGCGACAGGGGGCCCCTACGAGCAGTACTTC CASGATGGPYEQYF
TRBJ2-5 - TRBV7-9 - TGTGCCAGCAGCCACCGGGACGCACGAGAGACCCAGTACTTC CASSHRDARETQYF
TRBJ2-7 TRBD2 TRBV27 - TGTGCCAGCAGCTACAGCGGGAGCCTATCCTACGAGCAGTACTTC CASSYSGSLSYEQYF
TRBJ2-5 - TRBV9 - TGTGCCAGCAAGGGGGAGGAAGAGACCCAGTACTTC CASKGEEETQYF
TRBJ2-7 - TRBV7-8 - TGTGCCAGCATCCAAAGGGACTTCGGGACACACCACGAGCAGTACTTC CASIQRDFGTHHEQYF
TRBJ1-3 - TRBV28 - TGTGCCAGCAGTTCTCACGGTGCGAGCTCTGGAAACACCATATATTTT CASSSHGASSGNTIYF
TRBJ2-3 - TRBV28 - TGTGCCAGCAGAGAACAGGACCCCCGGCCGGATACGCAGTATTTT CASREQDPRPDTQYF
TRBJ1-2 - TRBV13 - TGTGCCAGCATCAGCTTCACAGAGGGGGATGGCTACACCTTC CASISFTEGDGYTF
TRBJ1-1 - TRBV28 - TGTGCCAGCAGTTTTTTCGGGGCCTATATTGAAGCTTTCTTT CASSFFGAYIEAFF
TRBJ2-7 - TRBV29-1 - TGCAGCGTGGGGGCGAAGGGCCTGTCGTCCGAGCAGTACTTC CSVGAKGLSSEQYF
TRBJ2-1 TRBD2 TRBV7-9 - TGTGCCAGCAGCGCGACTAGCGGGAGGTTTTTCAATGAGCAGTTCTTC CASSATSGRFFNEQFF
TRBJ2-7 - TRBV29-1 - TGCAGCGTTGAAGTACCGGGACTCCCTGGCAGCTACGAGCAGTACTTC CSVEVPGLPGSYEQYF
TRBJ2-7 - TRBV10-2 - TGCGCCAGCAGCGTTCCGGAGGACAGCTCCTACGAGCAGTACTTC CASSVPEDSSYEQYF
TRBJ2-1 - TRBV5-1 - TGCGCCAGCAGCTTGACGTTTAGCTCCTACAATGAGCAGTTCTTC CASSLTFSSYNEQFF
TRBJ2-7 - TRBV9 - TGTGCCAGCAGCGTAGGGACCTCCTACGAGCAGTACTTC CASSVGTSYEQYF
TRBJ2-2 TRBD2 TRBV4-1 - TGCGCCAGCAGCCTCCTTCGGGCACTAGCGGATAACACCGGGGAGCTGTTTTTT CASSLLRALADNTGELFF
TRBJ1-2 TRBD1 TRBV27 - TGTGCCAGCAGTCCGGGACAGTCTAACTATGGCTACACCTTC CASSPGQSNYGYTF
TRBJ1-4 - TRBV10-3 - TGTGCCATCAGTCCCGAGGGAGGGAACCATGAAAAACTGTTTTTT CAISPEGGNHEKLFF
TRBJ2-2 TRBD2 TRBV19 - TGTGCCAGTAGTATAGATTGGGCGGGAGCTACCACCGGGGAGCTGTTTTTT CASSIDWAGATTGELFF
TRBJ2-1 TRBD1 TRBV5-6 - TGTGCCAGCAGCTTGGCATGGACAGGGGCGAATGAGCAGTTCTTC CASSLAWTGANEQFF
TRBJ2-3 TRBD2 TRBV7-8 - TGTGCCAGCAGCCCCCGGGTGAGGCTAGCGGGAGTAGATACGCAGTATTTT CASSPRVRLAGVDTQYF
TRBJ2-1 - TRBV7-2 once TGTGCCAGCAGCTTAGTTGGGTCAACCTACAATGAGCAGTTCTTC CASSLVGSTYNEQFF
TRBJ1-4 - TRBV9 - TGTGCCAGCAGCGTAGGAGGGGCTAATGAAAAACTGTTTTTT CASSVGGANEKLFF
TRBJ2-7 - TRBV7-9 once TGTGCCACCAACCCGCGGGACAGATACGAGCAGTACTTC CATNPRDRYEQYF
TRBJ1-5 - TRBV28 - TGTGCCAGCAGTTTAATCCGGCCGGTTAGCAATCAGCCCCAGCATTTT CASSLIRPVSNQPQHF
TRBJ2-7 - TRBV11-3 few TGTGCCAGCAGCTTAGAGTCGGTCCCCTACGAGCAGTACTTC CASSLESVPYEQYF
TRBJ2-7 TRBD2 TRBV15 - TGTGCCACCAGCAGAGTTGGACTAGCGGCCTCCTACGAGCAGTACTTC CATSRVGLAASYEQYF
TRBJ1-2 - TRBV28 - TGTGCCAGCAGTCCTACTGGGGGCGGAGGCTACACCTTC CASSPTGGGGYTF
TRBJ2-5 TRBD2 TRBV2 - TGTGCCAGCAGACCCGGGACTAGCGGCCTCCGGGAGACCCAGTACTTC CASRPGTSGLRETQYF
TRBJ2-7 - TRBV27 - TGTGCCAGCAGGGACCTTAACGACTACGAGCAGTACTTC CASRDLNDYEQYF
TRBJ2-7 TRBD1 TRBV5-1 - TGCGCCAGCAGCTTGCTGGGACAGGGGCCGCGGGACTACGAGCAGTACTTC CASSLLGQGPRDYEQYF
TRBJ1-1 - TRBV7-9 once TGTGCCAGCAGCTTAGGTGGCGCGAACACTGAAGCTTTCTTT CASSLGGANTEAFF
TRBJ2-1 TRBD1 TRBV7-3 - TGTGCCAGCAGCTTAATTGGGGGACAGGGTGACCCGTACAATGAGCAGTTCTTC CASSLIGGQGDPYNEQFF
TRBJ2-7 TRBD2 TRBV5-1 once TGCGCCAGCAGCGCGGGACTAGCGGGAGGCCCAAGCTCCTACGAGCAGTACTTC CASSAGLAGGPSSYEQYF
TRBJ2-7 - TRBV10-2 - TGCGCCAGCAGTGAACGTTTCGAGGGATCCTACGAGCAGTACTTC CASSERFEGSYEQYF
TRBJ2-7 - TRBV28 - TGTGCCAGCAGTTTATTTCTGGGAACCGAGCAGTACTTC CASSLFLGTEQYF
TRBJ2-1 TRBD1 TRBV28 - TGTGCCAGCGGTAGACAGGGCGACTCCCAGTTCTTC CASGRQGDSQFF
TRBJ2-7 TRBD1 TRBV6-5 - TGTGCCAGCAGTTACTCTGACAGGGGATACGAGCAGTACTTC CASSYSDRGYEQYF
TRBJ2-1 TRBD1 TRBV28 - TGTGCCAGCAGGGGATGGACAGGGGATGATGAGCAGTTCTTC CASRGWTGDDEQFF
TRBJ2-7 TRBD2 TRBV6-1 - TGTGCCAGCAGTCAAGGACTAGCGGGAATACCTTCGGACGAGCAGTACTTC CASSQGLAGIPSDEQYF
TRBJ2-3 - TRBV11-2 - TGTGCCAGCAGCCAGGACAGCACAGATACGCAGTATTTT CASSQDSTDTQYF
TRBJ1-2 TRBD1 TRBV6-5 - TGTGCCAGCAAAGGACAGGGAAACTATGGCTACACCTTC CASKGQGNYGYTF
TRBJ2-1 - TRBV20-1 - TGCAGTGCTAGGGTTGGCTATGAGCAGTTCTTC CSARVGYEQFF
TRBJ1-2 - TRBV7-9 - TGTGCCAGCAGCCCGGGACAAAACTATGGCTACACCTTC CASSPGQNYGYTF
TRBJ2-7 TRBD2 TRBV29-1 - TGCAGCGTCACAGCGGGGGGCACGGGATACGAGCAGTACTTC CSVTAGGTGYEQYF
TRBJ2-1 - TRBV28 - TGTGCCAGCATGTTCATAGCTGACTACAATGAGCAGTTCTTC CASMFIADYNEQFF
TRBJ1-5 - TRBV28 - TGTGCCAGCAGTGTAGTAGGGGGGGCTCAGCCCCAGCATTTT CASSVVGGAQPQHF
TRBJ1-1 - TRBV29-1 - TGCAGCGTTGTTGAAGGGGGGCGGACTGAAGCTTTCTTT CSVVEGGRTEAFF
TRBJ2-1 - TRBV28 - TGTGCCAGCAGTTTTTATTCCTACAATGAGCAGTTCTTC CASSFYSYNEQFF
TRBJ2-3 TRBD1 TRBV7-9 once TGTGCCAGCAGAGGGGACAGGGGTTTTCGGGTGCGAGATACGCAGTATTTT CASRGDRGFRVRDTQYF